This T cell receptor (beta chain) was captured by sequencing in a study of cytomegalovirus exposure and HLA in healthy donors. Overall study results and limits: Across donors, presence/absence analyses took sequencing depth to be roughly uniform. Several top significant clusters appeared, in a later analysis, to be linked to common viral pathogens. In a later analysis, HLA-associated TCR beta chains were more clonally expanded than equally common others.

The V and J ends lost 8 bases and 0 bases respectively, with 11 bases between them. Germline V CDR1 and CDR2: SNHLY, FYNNEI. CDR3 length equals 14 residues. Notes on this clone: What it binds is unknown.

With 60 Vbeta and 13 Jbeta primers, the PCR was carried out. TCRdb's copy holds only in-frame clones and misses some; the assay was immunoSEQ multiplex PCR. This table holds about 180,000 clones, about 80% found once. This receptor was identified in a middle-aged woman in good health and CMV-seronegative. The gene calls are TRBV2 and TRBJ1-3; maybe TRBD1 (5 bases). Source material: PBMCs. Written as DNA, the CDR3 is TGTGCCAGCCCTGACAGCCGCTCTGGAAACACCATATATTTT. Protein sequence: CASPDSRSGNTIYF.